This TCR beta chain derives from a study of CD8 T cells in Susac syndrome. Study observations and caveats: It was acknowledged in the study that the number of individuals who were included in its TCR sequencing and HLA analysis was relatively small.

The multiple sclerosis controls were treatment-naive patients with relapsing-remitting disease that was stable or active. TEMRA cells were enriched by FACS, while CD8+ and CD4+ T cells were obtained through a negative isolation that was performed magnetically. The authors reverse transcribed roughly 0.45 to 1 ug RNA with random hexamers. The immunoSEQ assay covered 54 Vbeta and 13 Jbeta segments for CDR3. TCRdb re-analysed the immunoSEQ multiplex PCR reads in MiXCR, keeping a single row per CDR3 protein. The sample carries 200,000 to 250,000 distinct CDR3 sequences, approximately 95% recorded once. Points on this clonotype: Its antigen is not known.

The sequence derives from a human donor with multiple sclerosis. The specimen sequenced was CD4+ T cells from PBMCs.

CDR3 residues: CSVEISVGGYTF. CDR3 in DNA: TGCAGCGTTGAAATTTCTGTGGGTGGCTACACCTTC. The rearrangement joins TRBV29-1 to TRBJ1-2; D unclear. CDR3 length: 12 residues. Looked up from germline, CDR1 is SQVTM and CDR2 is ANQGSEA. Trimming left V 2 bases short and J 7 bases short, with 11 bases between. The full variable domain, rest sourced from reference TRBV29-1 and TRBJ1-2, is SAVISQKPSRDICQRGTSLTIQCQVDSQVTMMFWYRQQPGQSLTLIATANQGSEATYESGFVIDKFPISRPNLTFSTLTVSNMSPEDSSIYLCSVEISVGGYTFGSGTRLTVV.